These T cell receptor beta chains were read from a single sample in a study of CD8+ T cells in alopecia areata. Sequenced by immunoSEQ multiplex PCR; TCRdb stores in-frame clones only, minus some. The data show fewer than 150,000 clones, approximately 80% seen once. Sequenced here: CD8+ T cells sorted from blood, sampled at week 4, from a patient treated with tofacitinib. The receptors originated from a human donor with alopecia areata. Each CDR3 is given with its conserved first and last residue. The D gene is left open where the match is weak. Expanded clones are given a class, and other clones once, few, many or no size at all.

J,V,D,size,CDR3,DNA
TRBJ1-2,TRBV7-2,TRBD1,.,CASSIRQGSGRGYTF,TGTGCCAGCAGCATCCGACAGGGCTCAGGTCGCGGCTACACCTTC
TRBJ1-4,TRBV5-1,.,.,CASSARPIPGDEKLFF,TGCGCCAGCAGCGCCCGACCGATCCCGGGAGATGAAAAACTGTTTTTT
TRBJ2-7,TRBV2,TRBD1,.,CASEDRGLDEQYF,TGTGCCAGCGAGGACAGGGGGCTGGACGAGCAGTACTTC
TRBJ2-3,TRBV4-1,TRBD1,.,CASSQEEQGVTDTQYF,TGCGCCAGCAGCCAAGAGGAACAGGGGGTCACAGATACGCAGTATTTT
TRBJ1-1,TRBV29-1,.,.,CSVEVQMNTEAFF,TGCAGCGTTGAAGTTCAGATGAACACTGAAGCTTTCTTT
TRBJ2-7,TRBV7-9,.,.,CASSSGSGYEQYF,TGTGCCAGCAGCTCTGGGTCTGGGTACGAGCAGTACTTC
TRBJ1-1,TRBV19,.,once,CASSTGNTEAFF,TGTGCCAGTAGTACAGGGAACACTGAAGCTTTCTTT
TRBJ1-1,TRBV12-2,.,.,CASRPNTEAFF,TGTGCAAGTCGCCCGAACACTGAAGCTTTCTTT
TRBJ2-7,TRBV19,.,.,CASSMGLSYEQYF,TGTGCCAGTAGTATGGGTCTCTCCTACGAGCAGTACTTC
TRBJ2-7,TRBV2,TRBD2,.,CASSNSGGLSYEQYF,TGTGCCAGCAGCAATAGCGGGGGGTTATCCTACGAGCAGTACTTC
TRBJ1-1,TRBV4-1,.,.,CASSQDGSVWGTEAFF,TGCGCCAGCAGCCAAGATGGGAGCGTTTGGGGCACTGAAGCTTTCTTT
TRBJ1-5,TRBV4-3,.,.,CASSQDLWGRDQPQHF,TGCGCCAGCAGCCAAGATCTCTGGGGGCGCGATCAGCCCCAGCATTTT
TRBJ2-1,TRBV7-9,.,.,CASTGFTYNEQFF,TGTGCCAGCACAGGTTTTACCTACAATGAGCAGTTCTTC
TRBJ2-7,TRBV27,TRBD2,once,CASSPRGGGLPEQYF,TGTGCCAGCAGTCCCCGAGGCGGGGGGCTTCCCGAGCAGTACTTC
TRBJ2-1,TRBV7-9,.,.,CAWRGVDNEQFF,TGTGCCTGGAGGGGAGTGGACAATGAGCAGTTCTTC
TRBJ1-2,TRBV5-6,TRBD1,.,CASSSDRAYGYTF,TGTGCCAGCAGCTCGGACAGGGCCTATGGCTACACCTTC
TRBJ1-5,TRBV27,.,.,CASSINRGNQPQHF,TGTGCCAGCAGTATAAACAGGGGCAATCAGCCCCAGCATTTT
TRBJ2-6,TRBV7-2,TRBD2,.,CASSPLGGSISGANVLTF,TGTGCCAGCAGCCCCTTGGGGGGGTCTATCTCTGGGGCCAACGTCCTGACTTTC
TRBJ2-2,TRBV4-1,.,.,CASSIQRGSTGELFF,TGCGCCAGCAGCATACAACGAGGGAGCACCGGGGAGCTGTTTTTT